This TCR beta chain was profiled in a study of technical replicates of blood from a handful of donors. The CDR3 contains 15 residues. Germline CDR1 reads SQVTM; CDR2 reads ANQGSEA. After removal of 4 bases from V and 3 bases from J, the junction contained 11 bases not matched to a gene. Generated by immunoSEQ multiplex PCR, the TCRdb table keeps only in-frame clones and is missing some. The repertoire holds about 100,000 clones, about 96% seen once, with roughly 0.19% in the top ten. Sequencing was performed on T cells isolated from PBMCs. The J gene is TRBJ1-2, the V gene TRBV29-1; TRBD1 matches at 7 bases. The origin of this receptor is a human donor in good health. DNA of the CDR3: TGCAGCGTTGGGAAATCAGGGGGGAATGACTATGGCTACACCTTC. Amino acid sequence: CSVGKSGGNDYGYTF.